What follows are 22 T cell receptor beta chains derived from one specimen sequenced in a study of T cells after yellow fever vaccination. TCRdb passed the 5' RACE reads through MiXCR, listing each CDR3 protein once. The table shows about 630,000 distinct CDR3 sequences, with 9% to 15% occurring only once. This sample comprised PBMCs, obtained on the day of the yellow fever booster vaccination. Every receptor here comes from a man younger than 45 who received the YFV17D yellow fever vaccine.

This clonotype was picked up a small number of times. CDR3 residues: CSAPPPGGGEQYF. As DNA, the CDR3 is TGCAGTGCCCCACCACCTGGGGGCGGCGAGCAGTACTTC. The V gene is TRBV20-1, the J gene TRBJ2-7; TRBD1 might be the D (6 bases). Looked up from germline, CDR1 is DFQATT and CDR2 is SNEGSKA (reference sequence). V was cut by 6 bases and J by 6 bases, with 18 bases left in between. The CDR3 runs to 13 residues.

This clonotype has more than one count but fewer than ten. The CDR3 reads CASSLNGASGNTIYF. CDR3 nucleotide sequence: TGTGCCAGCAGCTTAAATGGCGCCTCTGGAAACACCATATATTTT. The gene calls are TRBV7-3 and TRBJ1-3; D is undetermined. CDR3 length: 15 residues. CDR1 is SGHTA, CDR2 FQGTGA, per germline. V gave up 1 base and J gave up 0 bases, with 7 bases separating them.

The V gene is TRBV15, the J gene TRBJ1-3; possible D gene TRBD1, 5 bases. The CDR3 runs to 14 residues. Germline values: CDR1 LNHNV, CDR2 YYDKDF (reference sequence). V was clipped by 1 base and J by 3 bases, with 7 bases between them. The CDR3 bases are TGTGCCACCAGCAGAGGGACAAATGGAAACACCATATATTTT. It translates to CATSRGTNGNTIYF.

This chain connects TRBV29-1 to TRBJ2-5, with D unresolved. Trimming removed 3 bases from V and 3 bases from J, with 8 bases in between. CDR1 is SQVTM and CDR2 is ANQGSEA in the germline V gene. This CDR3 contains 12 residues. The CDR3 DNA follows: TGCAGCGTTGAGCAAGGCGAAGAGACCCAGTACTTC. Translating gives CSVEQGEETQYF.

CDR3 DNA: TGTGCCAGCAGCTTCGGAGCAACTAATGAAAAACTGTTTTTT. This encodes CASSFGATNEKLFF. The chain carries TRBV11-2 and TRBJ1-4; no definite D call. The germline CDR1 and CDR2 sequences are SGHAT and FQNNGV. The CDR3 has 14 residues. The V end was cut by 3 bases, the J end by 0 bases, with 5 bases between.

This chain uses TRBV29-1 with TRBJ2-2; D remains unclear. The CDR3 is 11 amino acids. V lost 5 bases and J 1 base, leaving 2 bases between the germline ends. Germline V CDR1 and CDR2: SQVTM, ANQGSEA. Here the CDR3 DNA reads TGCAGCGTTAGGAACACCGGGGAGCTGTTTTTT. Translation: CSVRNTGELFF.

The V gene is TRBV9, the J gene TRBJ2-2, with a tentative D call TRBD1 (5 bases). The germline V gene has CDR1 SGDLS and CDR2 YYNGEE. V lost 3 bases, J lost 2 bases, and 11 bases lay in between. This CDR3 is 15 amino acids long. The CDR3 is CASSAAGSNTGELFF. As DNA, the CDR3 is TGTGCCAGCAGCGCCGCAGGGTCTAACACCGGGGAGCTGTTTTTT.

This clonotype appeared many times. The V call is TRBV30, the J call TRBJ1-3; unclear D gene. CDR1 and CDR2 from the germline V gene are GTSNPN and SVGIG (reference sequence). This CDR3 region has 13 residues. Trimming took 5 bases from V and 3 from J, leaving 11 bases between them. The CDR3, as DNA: TGTGCCTGGGGAAGGACGGGTGGAAACACCATATATTTT. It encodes CAWGRTGGNTIYF.

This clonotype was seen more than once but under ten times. The CDR3 DNA is TGCGCCAGCAGCTTGGACTGGGACAGAGACAATGAGCAGTTCTTC. This translates into CASSLDWDRDNEQFF. The chain carries TRBV5-1 and TRBJ2-1; 7 nucleotides match TRBD1. There are 15 residues in the CDR3. Germline V gene sequence: CDR1 SGHRS, CDR2 YFSETQ. J lost 5 bases, V lost 0 bases, and 5 bases had no gene match.

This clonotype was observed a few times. The DNA of the CDR3 is TGTGCCAGCAGTTACGGGCTAGCGGGGATAACCGGGGAGCTGTTTTTT. This gives the protein CASSYGLAGITGELFF. The chain couples TRBV6-5 to TRBJ2-2; the match to TRBD2 covers 9 bases. Trimming cost V 2 bases and J 5 bases; bases outside gene matches: 6. The length of the CDR3 is 16 residues. Germline V CDR1 and CDR2: MNHEY, SVGAGI.

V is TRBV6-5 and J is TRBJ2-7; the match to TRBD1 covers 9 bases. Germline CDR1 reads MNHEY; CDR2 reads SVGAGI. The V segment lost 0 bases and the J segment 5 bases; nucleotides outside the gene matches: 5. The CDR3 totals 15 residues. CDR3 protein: CASSYSQGAWDEQYF. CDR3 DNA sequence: TGTGCCAGCAGTTACTCACAGGGGGCTTGGGACGAGCAGTACTTC.

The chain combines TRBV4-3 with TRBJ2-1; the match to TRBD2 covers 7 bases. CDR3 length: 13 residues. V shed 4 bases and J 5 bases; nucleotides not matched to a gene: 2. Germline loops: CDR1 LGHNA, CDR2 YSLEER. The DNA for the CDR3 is TGCGCCAGCAGCCGGCTAGCGGACAATGAGCAGTTCTTC. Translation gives CASSRLADNEQFF.

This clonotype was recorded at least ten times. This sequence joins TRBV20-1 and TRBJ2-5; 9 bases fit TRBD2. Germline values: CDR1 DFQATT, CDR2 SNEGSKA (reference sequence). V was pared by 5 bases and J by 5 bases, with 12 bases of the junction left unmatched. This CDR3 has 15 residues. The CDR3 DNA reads TGCAGTGCTTCTAAACTAGCGGGCCGCGGGGAGACCCAGTACTTC. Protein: CSASKLAGRGETQYF.

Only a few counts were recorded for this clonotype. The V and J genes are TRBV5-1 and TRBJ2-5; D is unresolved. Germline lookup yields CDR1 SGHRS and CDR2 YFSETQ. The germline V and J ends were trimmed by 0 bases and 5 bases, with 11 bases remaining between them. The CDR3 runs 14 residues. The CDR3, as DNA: TGCGCCAGCAGCTTGGGACGGCCTACGGAGACCCAGTACTTC. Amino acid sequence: CASSLGRPTETQYF.

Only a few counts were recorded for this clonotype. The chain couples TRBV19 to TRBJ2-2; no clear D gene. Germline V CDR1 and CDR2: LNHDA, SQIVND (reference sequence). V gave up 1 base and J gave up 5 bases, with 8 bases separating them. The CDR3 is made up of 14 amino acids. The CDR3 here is CASSIVRGTGELFF. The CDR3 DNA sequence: TGTGCCAGTAGTATAGTACGAGGAACCGGGGAGCTGTTTTTT.

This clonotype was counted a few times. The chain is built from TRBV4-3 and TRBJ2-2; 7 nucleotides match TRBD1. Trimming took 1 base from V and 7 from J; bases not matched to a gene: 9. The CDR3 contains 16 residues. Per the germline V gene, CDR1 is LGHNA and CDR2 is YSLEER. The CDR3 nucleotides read TGCGCCAGCAGCCAAGGACAGGGCCTTTTATACGGGGAGCTGTTTTTT. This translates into CASSQGQGLLYGELFF.

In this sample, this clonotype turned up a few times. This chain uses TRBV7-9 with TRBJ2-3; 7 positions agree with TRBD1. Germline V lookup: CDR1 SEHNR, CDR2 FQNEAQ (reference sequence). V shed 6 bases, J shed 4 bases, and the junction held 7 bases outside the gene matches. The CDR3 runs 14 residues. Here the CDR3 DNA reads TGTGCCAGCAGAGACGGGACAGCGGCAGATACGCAGTATTTT. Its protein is CASRDGTAADTQYF.

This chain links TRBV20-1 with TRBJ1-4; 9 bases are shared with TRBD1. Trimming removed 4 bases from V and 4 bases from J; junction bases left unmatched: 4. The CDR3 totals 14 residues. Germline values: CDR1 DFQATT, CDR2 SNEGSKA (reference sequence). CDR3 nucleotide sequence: TGCAGTGCTATACGGACAGGGGATAATGAAAAACTGTTTTTT. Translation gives CSAIRTGDNEKLFF.

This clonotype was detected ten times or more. CDR3 protein: CASSLGAGNEQFF. The DNA for the CDR3 is TGTGCCAGCAGCTTAGGAGCGGGGAATGAGCAGTTCTTC. The chain is built from TRBV7-2 and TRBJ2-1; 7 bases match TRBD2. The CDR3 extends over 13 amino acids. J was trimmed by 7 bases and V by 1 base; bases with no gene match: 1. Germline V lookup: CDR1 SGHTA, CDR2 FQGNSA.

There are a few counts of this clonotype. The chain's CDR3 is CASSPRGRGGANVLTF. DNA of the CDR3: TGTGCCAGCAGCCCCAGAGGGCGCGGTGGGGCCAACGTCCTGACTTTC. The rearrangement joins TRBV14 to TRBJ2-6; a possible D gene is TRBD2 (5 bases). The CDR3 is 16 amino acids. Trimming stripped 4 bases from V and 3 bases from J, with 13 bases between. Germline CDR1 reads SGHDN; CDR2 reads FVKESK.

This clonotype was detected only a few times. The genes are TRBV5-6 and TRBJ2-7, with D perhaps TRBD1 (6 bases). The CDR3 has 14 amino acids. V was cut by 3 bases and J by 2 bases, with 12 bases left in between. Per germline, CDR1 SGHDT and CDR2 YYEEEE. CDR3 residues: CASSSGTSTYEQYF. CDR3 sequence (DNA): TGTGCCAGCAGCTCGGGGACATCCACCTACGAGCAGTACTTC. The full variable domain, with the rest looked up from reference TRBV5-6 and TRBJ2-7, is DAGVTQSPTHLIKTRGQQVTLRCSPKSGHDTVSWYQQALGQGPQFIFQYYEEEERQRGNFPDRFSGHQFPNYSSELNVNALLLGDSALYLCASSSGTSTYEQYFGPGTRLTVT.

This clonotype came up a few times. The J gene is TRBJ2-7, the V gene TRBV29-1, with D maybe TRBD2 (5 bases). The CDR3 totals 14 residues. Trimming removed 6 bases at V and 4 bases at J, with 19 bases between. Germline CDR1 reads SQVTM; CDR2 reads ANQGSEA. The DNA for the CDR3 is TGCAGCGTAAGTTTCGGGGATTTGAGTTACGAGCAGTACTTC. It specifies CSVSFGDLSYEQYF.